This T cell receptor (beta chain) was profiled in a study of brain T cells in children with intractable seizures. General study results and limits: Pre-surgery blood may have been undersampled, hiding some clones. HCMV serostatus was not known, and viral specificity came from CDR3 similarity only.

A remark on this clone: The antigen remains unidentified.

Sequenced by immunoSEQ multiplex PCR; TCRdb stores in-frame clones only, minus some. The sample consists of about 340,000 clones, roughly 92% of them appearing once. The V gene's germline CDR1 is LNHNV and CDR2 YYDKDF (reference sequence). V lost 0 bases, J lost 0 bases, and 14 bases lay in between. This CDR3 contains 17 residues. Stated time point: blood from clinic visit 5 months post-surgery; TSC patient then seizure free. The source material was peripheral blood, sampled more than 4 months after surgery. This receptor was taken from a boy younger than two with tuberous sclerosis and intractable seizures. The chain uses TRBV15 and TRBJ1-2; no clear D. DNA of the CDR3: TGTGCCACCAGCAGAGATAAAACCGGAACCACTAACTATGGCTACACCTTC. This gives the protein CATSRDKTGTTNYGYTF.